These T cell receptor beta chains were read from a single sample in a study of metastatic and nonmetastatic thyroid tumors. MiXCR reprocessed the PCR reads for TCRdb. The repertoire holds 15,000 or so clones, about 35% seen once, with roughly 7% in the top ten. The sample comprised tumor tissue. These receptors all come from a female donor with papillary thyroid cancer or a benign thyroid nodule (not recorded which). Some clones in this sample may be carry-over from other donors' samples. Each CDR3 is given with its conserved first and last residue. The order of the fields is V gene, clone size, D gene, J gene, CDR3 protein, CDR3 DNA. D genes are given only for firm matches. Expanded clones are given a class, and other clones once, few, many or no size at all.

>TRBV4-1|.|.|TRBJ2-1
CASSQDAGNNEQFF
TGCGCCAGCAGCCAAGACGCGGGGAACAATGAGCAGTTCTTC
>TRBV12-3/TRBV12-4|.|.|TRBJ1-4
CASSYQQATNEKLFF
TGTGCCAGCAGTTATCAGCAAGCAACTAATGAAAAACTGTTTTTT
>TRBV4-2|many|.|TRBJ1-3
CASSQGHLSGNTIYF
TGTGCCAGCAGCCAGGGTCATCTCTCTGGAAACACCATATATTTT
>TRBV28|few|.|TRBJ2-5
CASRNNTIYQETQYF
TGTGCCAGCAGGAACAATACCATTTACCAAGAGACCCAGTACTTC
>TRBV30|.|.|TRBJ2-1
CACWGPHNEQFF
TGTGCCTGCTGGGGGCCGCACAATGAGCAGTTCTTC
>TRBV6-1|medium-sized|.|TRBJ1-1
CASIGQYTEAFF
TGTGCCAGCATAGGACAGTACACTGAAGCTTTCTTT
>TRBV5-1|.|TRBD2|TRBJ2-7
CASSLAASGGRSEQYF
TGCGCCAGCAGCTTGGCTGCTAGCGGGGGACGGTCCGAGCAGTACTTC
>TRBV27|few|TRBD1|TRBJ2-6
CASSLGRGLGANVLTF
TGTGCCAGCAGTTTGGGCAGGGGGCTAGGGGCCAACGTCCTGACTTTC
>TRBV30|many|.|TRBJ2-6
CAWSVGESGANVLTF
TGTGCCTGGAGTGTAGGTGAATCTGGGGCCAACGTCCTGACTTTC
>TRBV27|few|TRBD1|TRBJ2-7
CASTGAGGSYEQYF
TGTGCCAGCACAGGGGCAGGGGGATCCTACGAGCAGTACTTC
>TRBV28|few|.|TRBJ1-2
CASSLMSRLLHGYTF
TGTGCCAGCAGTTTAATGAGTCGGCTGCTGCATGGCTACACCTTC
>TRBV30|.|.|TRBJ1-2
CTWTDAAVITF
TGTACCTGGACCGACGCCGCCGTCATAACCTTC
>TRBV2|medium-sized|TRBD1|TRBJ2-5
CASRPRQGARETQYF
TGTGCCAGCAGACCTAGACAGGGGGCGCGGGAGACCCAGTACTTC
>TRBV27|few|.|TRBJ1-2
CASSLSDGYGYTF
TGTGCCAGCAGTTTATCTGACGGCTATGGCTACACCTTC
>TRBV19|few|TRBD1|TRBJ1-5
CASRTPTGDQPQHF
TGTGCCAGTAGAACCCCGACAGGGGACCAGCCCCAGCATTTT
>TRBV30|.|.|TRBJ2-7
CAWAPMAYEQYF
TGTGCCTGGGCTCCAATGGCGTACGAGCAGTACTTC
>TRBV5-6|many|.|TRBJ1-1
CASRPRRANTEAFF
TGTGCCAGCAGACCCCGACGAGCGAACACTGAAGCTTTCTTT
>TRBV12-3/TRBV12-4|.|TRBD2|TRBJ2-7
CASSASGNLYEQYF
TGTGCCAGCAGTGCAAGCGGGAACTTATACGAGCAGTACTTC
>TRBV6-1|medium-sized|.|TRBJ1-2
CASSEADRNYGYTF
TGTGCCAGCAGTGAAGCTGACAGGAACTATGGCTACACCTTC
>TRBV20-1|.|.|TRBJ1-2
CSARFGADGYTF
TGCAGTGCGCGTTTTGGGGCGGATGGCTACACCTTC
>TRBV7-9|few|TRBD1|TRBJ1-2
CASSHTGGEGYTF
TGTGCCAGCAGCCATACAGGGGGCGAGGGCTACACCTTC
>TRBV20-1|.|TRBD2|TRBJ2-7
CSARDPGLAGRQYF
TGCAGTGCTAGAGACCCGGGACTAGCGGGAAGGCAGTACTTC
>TRBV20-1|.|TRBD2|TRBJ2-7
CSARGLQTRTSGSLVVDEQYF
TGCAGTGCTAGAGGTTTACAAACTAGGACTAGCGGGAGCCTCGTCGTCGACGAGCAGTACTTC
>TRBV3-1|.|.|TRBJ1-6
CASSIGGYSPLHF
TGTGCCAGCAGCATCGGGGGGTATTCACCCCTCCACTTT
>TRBV2|.|TRBD1|TRBJ2-1
CAGGTGGDEQFF
TGTGCCGGGGGGACAGGGGGCGATGAGCAGTTCTTC
>TRBV2|few|.|TRBJ1-2
CASSEGPSGFYGYTF
TGTGCCAGCAGCGAGGGACCTTCCGGCTTCTATGGCTACACCTTC
>TRBV19|medium-sized|.|TRBJ1-6
CASSPPLGNSPLHF
TGTGCCAGTAGTCCTCCGTTGGGCAATTCACCCCTCCACTTT
>TRBV28|few|.|TRBJ2-3
CASRPGGQGSTDTQYF
TGTGCCAGCAGGCCAGGAGGTCAGGGGAGCACAGATACGCAGTATTTT
>TRBV9|once|.|TRBJ2-2
CASSGLAATNTGELFF
TGTGCCAGCAGCGGTCTCGCAGCGACGAACACCGGGGAGCTGTTTTTT
>TRBV6-2/TRBV6-3|.|TRBD1|TRBJ2-2
CASSERGGHGELFF
TGTGCCAGCAGTGAGAGAGGGGGCCACGGGGAGCTGTTTTTT
>TRBV30|.|.|TRBJ2-1
CAWTAYNEQFF
TGTGCCTGGACCGCCTACAATGAGCAGTTCTTC
>TRBV12-3/TRBV12-4|medium-sized|.|TRBJ2-1
CATKTESLSYNEQFF
TGTGCCACCAAGACGGAATCCCTCTCCTACAATGAGCAGTTCTTC
>TRBV28|.|.|TRBJ1-2
CASNSAQGDVYTF
TGTGCCAGCAACTCCGCTCAGGGAGATGTCTACACCTTC
>TRBV7-9|.|TRBD2|TRBJ2-1
CASSLASSGNEQFF
TGTGCCAGCAGCTTAGCTTCTAGCGGCAATGAGCAGTTCTTC
>TRBV20-1|.|TRBD1|TRBJ2-2
CSALPATGSTGELFF
TGCAGTGCTCTTCCTGCGACAGGGAGCACCGGGGAGCTGTTTTTT
>TRBV7-2|.|.|TRBJ2-7
CASSLAFRGTYEQYF
TGTGCCAGCAGCTTGGCGTTCCGGGGGACCTACGAGCAGTACTTC
>TRBV28|.|.|TRBJ1-1
CASSLIRSREAFF
TGTGCCAGCAGTTTGATCAGATCCCGAGAAGCTTTCTTT
>TRBV6-1|many|TRBD1|TRBJ2-7
CASTPGQGIYEQYF
TGTGCCAGCACCCCGGGACAGGGGATCTACGAGCAGTACTTC
>TRBV5-1|.|.|TRBJ2-5
CASSLGGGARETQYF
TGCGCCAGCAGCTTGGGAGGGGGTGCCCGAGAGACCCAGTACTTC
>TRBV25-1|.|.|TRBJ2-3
CASSYRVTDTQYF
TGTGCCAGCAGTTACAGGGTAACAGATACGCAGTATTTT